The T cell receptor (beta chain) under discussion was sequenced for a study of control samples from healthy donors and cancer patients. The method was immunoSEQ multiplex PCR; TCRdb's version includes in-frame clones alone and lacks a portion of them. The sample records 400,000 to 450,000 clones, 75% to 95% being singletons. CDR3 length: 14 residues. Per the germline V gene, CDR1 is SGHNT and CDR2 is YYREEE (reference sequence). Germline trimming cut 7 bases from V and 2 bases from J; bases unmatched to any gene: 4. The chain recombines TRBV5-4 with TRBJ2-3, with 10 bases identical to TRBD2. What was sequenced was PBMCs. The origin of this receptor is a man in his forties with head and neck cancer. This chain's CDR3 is CASRGLAATDTQYF. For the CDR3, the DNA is TGTGCCAGCCGCGGACTAGCGGCCACAGATACGCAGTATTTT. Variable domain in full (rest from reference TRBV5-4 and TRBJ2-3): ETGVTQSPTHLIKTRGQQVTLRCSSQSGHNTVSWYQQALGQGPQFIFQYYREEENGRGNFPPRFSGLQFPNYSSELNVNALELDDSALYLCASRGLAATDTQYFGPGTRLTVL.